The 32 T cell receptor beta chains below were found in one sample sequenced in a study of shared clonotypes between healthy human individuals. Sequencing used immunoSEQ multiplex PCR; TCRdb keeps in-frame clones, though not all of them. Among roughly 530,000 clones listed, less than 96% were seen once. Sequenced input: naive CD4+ T cells sorted from blood. The subset is: CD45RA+ positively selected. These receptors were taken from a woman in her 30s in good health.

The chain carries TRBV13 and TRBJ1-1, with a tentative D call TRBD1 (5 bases). The V end was cut by 6 bases, the J end by 4 bases, with 15 bases between. The length of the CDR3 is 14 residues. The germline gives CDR1 PRHDT, CDR2 FYEKMQ (reference sequence). CDR3 in amino acids: CASSRTKRGTEAFF. CDR3 DNA sequence: TGTGCCAGCAGTCGGACAAAACGAGGCACTGAAGCTTTCTTT.

This clone was seen a single time. The gene calls are TRBV29-1 and TRBJ2-3, with D uncertain. The CDR3 covers 13 residues. The V end lost 3 bases, the J end lost 3 bases, and 10 bases lay between the germline ends. Germline V lookup: CDR1 SQVTM, CDR2 ANQGSEA. Written as DNA, the CDR3 is TGCAGCGTTGACGGAAGAACTACAGATACGCAGTATTTT. Translating gives CSVDGRTTDTQYF.

This clone was seen just once. The rearrangement joins TRBV7-3 to TRBJ1-2; 9 bases agree with TRBD1. Germline V gene lookup returns CDR1 SGHTA and CDR2 FQGTGA. The V and J ends lost 5 bases and 7 bases, in that order; junction bases with no gene match: 11. The length of the CDR3 is 15 residues. The CDR3 DNA follows: TGTGCCAGCAGCCCTCGGACAGGGGAGTCTAGTGGCTACACCTTC. It yields the protein CASSPRTGESSGYTF.

The V and J genes are TRBV7-8 and TRBJ1-6; D ambiguous. The CDR3 runs 17 residues. Germline CDR1 SGHVS, CDR2 FQNEAQ. The V and J ends lost 5 bases and 13 bases respectively, with 27 bases between them. The CDR3 protein is CASSPTRGLARFEPLHF. CDR3 coding DNA: TGTGCCAGCAGCCCGACTAGAGGGCTGGCGAGGTTTGAGCCCCTCCACTTT.

This sequence joins TRBV7-9 and TRBJ2-3; D unclear. The V gene lost 1 base and the J gene lost 0 bases, with 8 bases spanning the gap. Germline-derived CDR1 and CDR2 are SEHNR and FQNEAQ (reference sequence). The CDR3 sequence is 15 residues long. Here the CDR3 DNA reads TGTGCCAGCAGCTTAGGACGGTCTAGCACAGATACGCAGTATTTT. It yields the protein CASSLGRSSTDTQYF.

The rearrangement links TRBV7-8 to TRBJ1-2; possible D gene TRBD1, 5 bases. Trimming stripped 2 bases from V and 2 bases from J, with 9 bases between. Germline-derived CDR1 and CDR2 are SGHVS and FQNEAQ. This CDR3 has 14 residues. As DNA, the CDR3 is TGTGCCAGCAGCTTAATCCAGGGCAACTATGGCTACACCTTC. It specifies CASSLIQGNYGYTF.

The chain links TRBV18 to TRBJ1-2; D unresolved. Germline V CDR1 and CDR2: KGHSH, LQKENI. The CDR3 runs 18 residues. Trimming shortened V by 2 bases and J by 4 bases, and 23 bases separated the two germline ends. The CDR3 spells CASSPSGTNPRTGYGYTF. The CDR3 DNA reads TGTGCCAGCTCACCAAGTGGTACGAACCCCAGGACTGGCTATGGCTACACCTTC.

The chain recombines TRBV7-3 with TRBJ2-3; no clear D. CDR3 size: 11 residues. V shed 4 bases and J shed 4 bases, with 3 bases lying between them. CDR1 is SGHTA and CDR2 is FQGTGA in the germline V gene. The CDR3 coding sequence is TGTGCCAGCAGCTCGTCAGATACGCAGTATTTT. Encoded protein: CASSSSDTQYF.

This clone is a singleton in its sample. In nucleotides, the CDR3 is TGTGCCACAAACGACGGGGCGCGGGACTATGGCTACACCTTC. Translating it yields CATNDGARDYGYTF. The chain links TRBV6-5 to TRBJ1-2; TRBD1 might be the D (5 bases). CDR3 length equals 14 residues. Trimming shortened V by 10 bases and J by 3 bases, and 18 bases separated the two germline ends. Germline assignment: CDR1 MNHEY and CDR2 SVGAGI.

This clone was recorded once. The chain combines TRBV15 with TRBJ1-6, with 8 bases matching TRBD1. The CDR3 loop spans 15 amino acids. CDR1 and CDR2 from the germline V gene are LNHNV and YYDKDF (reference sequence). After removal of 2 bases from V and 7 bases from J, the junction contained 4 bases not matched to a gene. The CDR3 region has the DNA TGTGCCACCAGCAGAATGGACAGGGAAAATTCACCCCTCCACTTT. It encodes CATSRMDRENSPLHF.

This clone was counted once. The rearrangement links TRBV5-1 to TRBJ2-7; tentative D call: TRBD2 (6 bases). CDR1 is SGHRS and CDR2 is YFSETQ in the germline V gene. Trimming removed 0 bases from V and 1 base from J, with 14 bases in between. The CDR3 extends over 16 amino acids. This chain's CDR3 is CASSLEAGGASYEQYF. The CDR3 region has the DNA TGCGCCAGCAGCTTGGAGGCAGGAGGGGCTTCCTACGAGCAGTACTTC.

The CDR3 is CASSEAAGTEAFF. Here the CDR3 DNA reads TGTGCCAGCAGTGAAGCGGCGGGAACTGAAGCTTTCTTT. V and J are TRBV2 and TRBJ1-1, with D unresolved. The germline V and J ends were trimmed by 0 bases and 5 bases, with 7 bases remaining between them. CDR1 is SNHLY and CDR2 is FYNNEI in the germline V gene. There are 13 residues in the CDR3.

The chain employs TRBV7-2 and TRBJ2-3; TRBD2 matches 10 bases. Per the germline V gene, CDR1 is SGHTA and CDR2 is FQGNSA. The junction had 11 bases not matched to a gene; V was cut back by 5 bases and J by 9 bases. This CDR3 has 15 amino acids. CDR3 protein: CASSQGTSVMGTQYF. CDR3 bases: TGTGCCAGCAGCCAAGGGACTAGCGTCATGGGCACGCAGTATTTT. The entire variable domain, with the rest obtained from reference TRBV7-2 and TRBJ2-3, is as follows: GAGVSQSPSNKVTEKGKDVELRCDPISGHTALYWYRQSLGQGLEFLIYFQGNSAPDKSGLPSDRFSAERTGGSVSTLTIQRTQQEDSAVYLCASSQGTSVMGTQYFGPGTRLTVL.

The V and J genes are TRBV28 and TRBJ2-6; no definite D call. Germline CDR1 is MDHEN and CDR2 is SYDVKM. Trimming shortened V by 3 bases and J by 2 bases, and 11 bases separated the two germline ends. This CDR3 contains 16 residues. Here the CDR3 DNA reads TGTGCCAGCAGTTTGGCCGGTGCCCCTGGGGCCAACGTCCTGACTTTC. It translates to CASSLAGAPGANVLTF.

The V call is TRBV11-2, the J call TRBJ2-5; perhaps TRBD2 as D (6 bases). The tail of the sequence fits TRBJ2-7 better, so the J call may be wrong. The germline CDR1 and CDR2 sequences are SGHAT and FQNNGV. This CDR3 is built from 14 residues. The CDR3 region is CASSIPGLNYEQYF. CDR3 bases: TGTGCCAGCAGCATACCGGGACTCAATTACGAGCAGTACTTC.

V usage is TRBV28 and J usage is TRBJ1-3; tentatively, D is TRBD1 (6 bases). CDR1 is MDHEN, CDR2 SYDVKM, per germline. The CDR3 covers 18 residues. Trimming left V 2 bases short and J 0 bases short, with 17 bases between. The CDR3 loop reads CASSLIGDRRSSGNTIYF. CDR3 nucleotide sequence: TGTGCCAGCAGTTTAATTGGCGACAGGAGAAGCTCTGGAAACACCATATATTTT.

The chain has TRBV27 and TRBJ1-2; tentatively, D is TRBD1 (6 bases). Germline assignment: CDR1 MNHEY and CDR2 SMNVEV (reference sequence). Deletions cut 6 bases from V and 2 bases from J, with 10 bases between. This CDR3 spans 13 amino acids. The CDR3: CASRTDRNYGYTF. The CDR3 DNA follows: TGTGCCAGCAGGACCGACAGGAACTATGGCTACACCTTC.

This clone was recorded only once. The chain carries TRBV30 and TRBJ1-6, with no clear D. Germline CDR1 reads GTSNPN; CDR2 reads SVGIG (reference sequence). This CDR3 has 15 residues. The V and J ends lost 3 bases and 7 bases respectively, with 16 bases between them. The CDR3 protein is CAWSTWQTDNSPLHF. CDR3 sequence (DNA): TGTGCCTGGAGCACATGGCAGACGGACAATTCACCCCTCCACTTT.

The gene calls are TRBV7-9 and TRBJ2-5, with 8 nucleotides matching TRBD2. TRBJ2-7 explains the end of the DNA better; the J call may be wrong. Germline CDR1 is SEHNR and CDR2 is FQNEAQ (reference sequence). This CDR3 region has 15 residues. CDR3 in amino acids: CASSLRSGAAYEQYF. The CDR3, as DNA: TGTGCCAGCAGCTTACGTAGCGGGGCTGCCTACGAGCAGTACTTC.

This chain joins TRBV30 and TRBJ2-3; D possibly uses TRBD1 or TRBD2 (5 bases each). Trimming took off 1 base at V and 7 bases at J, with 18 bases between the two ends. Germline lookup yields CDR1 GTSNPN and CDR2 SVGIG (reference sequence). The CDR3 totals 15 residues. CDR3 bases: TGTGCCTGGAGTGGGGGGTCGGTTAGCGTACATACGCAGTATTTT. This translates into CAWSGGSVSVHTQYF.

The chain combines TRBV19 with TRBJ2-5; a possible D gene is TRBD1 (6 bases). The germline V gene encodes CDR1 LNHDA and CDR2 SQIVND (reference sequence). Deletions cut 9 bases from V and 3 bases from J, with 20 bases between. The CDR3 extends over 15 amino acids. CDR3 amino acids: CARGATGRLKETQYF. Written as DNA, the CDR3 is TGTGCCAGGGGGGCCACAGGTAGGCTTAAAGAGACCCAGTACTTC.

The chain is built from TRBV9 and TRBJ1-2; 8 bases map to TRBD1. J gave up 4 bases and V 3 bases, and 8 bases lay outside the gene matches. The CDR3 runs 15 residues. Germline V lookup: CDR1 SGDLS, CDR2 YYNGEE. In nucleotides, the CDR3 is TGTGCCAGCAGCGCCGGACAGGGTCGTGTCTATGGCTACACCTTC. Its protein is CASSAGQGRVYGYTF.

The chain employs TRBV2 and TRBJ2-2; D not resolved. CDR3 length: 12 amino acids. Germline V gene data show CDR1 as SNHLY and CDR2 as FYNNEI. With 2 bases removed from V and 6 bases from J, the gap between germline ends came to 4 bases. CDR3 sequence reads: CASSEWAGELFF. The CDR3 DNA follows: TGTGCCAGCAGTGAATGGGCCGGGGAGCTGTTTTTT.

The rearrangement uses TRBV4-1 and TRBJ1-1; D gene ambiguous. The length of the CDR3 is 12 residues. V gave up 2 bases and J gave up 9 bases, with 10 bases separating them. CDR1 and CDR2 from the germline V gene are MGHRA and YSYEKL. The DNA of the CDR3 is TGCGCCAGCAGCCAAAACACAGTGAAAGCTTTCTTT. Encoded protein: CASSQNTVKAFF.

The chain joins TRBV11-3 to TRBJ1-2, with no clear D. The CDR3 covers 12 residues. The V end was cut by 5 bases, the J end by 4 bases, with 8 bases between. The germline CDR1 and CDR2 sequences are SGHNT and YENEEA. The DNA of the CDR3 is TGTGCCAGCAGCGCGGAACGCTATGGCTACACCTTC. Protein sequence: CASSAERYGYTF.

The J gene is TRBJ1-5, the V gene TRBV7-6; 11 nucleotides line up with TRBD1. Germline CDR1 reads SGHVS; CDR2 reads FNYEAQ. The CDR3 is 17 residues long. Germline trimming cut 5 bases from V and 1 base from J; bases unmatched to any gene: 7. The CDR3 loop is CASSNQRDRGSNQPQHF. The CDR3 region has the DNA TGTGCCAGCAGCAATCAAAGGGACAGGGGGAGCAATCAGCCCCAGCATTTT.

The V gene is TRBV6-1, the J gene TRBJ2-7; D possibly corresponds to TRBD1 (5 bases). The CDR3 covers 13 residues. Trimming shortened V by 5 bases and J by 0 bases, and 8 bases separated the two germline ends. Per the germline V gene, CDR1 is MNHNS and CDR2 is SASEGT. The CDR3 spells CASSPTVSYEQYF. The CDR3 region has the DNA TGTGCCAGCAGTCCGACAGTCTCCTACGAGCAGTACTTC.

The chain is built from TRBV5-1 and TRBJ2-7; D is uncertain. This CDR3 spans 14 amino acids. V dropped 7 bases and J dropped 5 bases, with 19 bases sitting between them. Germline CDR1 and CDR2: SGHRS and YFSETQ. The CDR3 loop reads CASGKGWWPNEQYF. CDR3 bases: TGCGCCAGCGGGAAGGGTTGGTGGCCAAACGAGCAGTACTTC.

The gene calls are TRBV6-5 and TRBJ2-3; D possibly corresponds to TRBD2 (5 bases). V was trimmed by 6 bases and J by 0 bases, leaving 13 bases between them. The CDR3 runs 15 residues. Germline CDR1 MNHEY, CDR2 SVGAGI. In DNA, the CDR3 is TGTGCCAGCAGCCCCACGTGGACTAGCACAGATACGCAGTATTTT. This gives the protein CASSPTWTSTDTQYF.

The chain uses TRBV4-1 and TRBJ2-3; TRBD2 matches 15 bases. The germline CDR1 and CDR2 sequences are MGHRA and YSYEKL. The J segment lost 3 bases and the V segment lost 5 bases, leaving 9 bases of the junction unmatched. CDR3 length equals 18 residues. The CDR3 reads CASSSRTSGRVRTDTQYF. The CDR3 DNA reads as TGCGCCAGCAGCTCCAGGACTAGCGGGAGGGTTCGGACAGATACGCAGTATTTT.

The chain combines TRBV28 with TRBJ1-2, with D possibly being TRBD1 (6 bases). The CDR3 is 13 residues long. V lost 3 bases and J lost 7, with 12 bases in between. Germline loops: CDR1 MDHEN, CDR2 SYDVKM. CDR3 sequence: CASSFGDTRGYTF. The CDR3 bases are TGTGCCAGCAGTTTTGGGGACACTCGTGGCTACACCTTC.

V gene TRBV30 combines with J gene TRBJ2-1, with 10 bases matching TRBD2. CDR3 length equals 14 residues. The V segment lost 5 bases and the J segment 6 bases; nucleotides outside the gene matches: 7. Per germline, CDR1 GTSNPN and CDR2 SVGIG (reference sequence). The CDR3 protein is CAWGRGLATNEQFF. The CDR3 DNA follows: TGTGCCTGGGGTCGGGGACTAGCGACCAATGAGCAGTTCTTC.